A selection of T cell receptor beta chains follows, all from one sample in a study of cytomegalovirus exposure and HLA in healthy donors. Sequencing used immunoSEQ multiplex PCR; TCRdb keeps in-frame clones, though not all of them. The sample holds 250,000 to 350,000 clones, around 90% seen once. The sequenced material came from PBMCs. All receptors derive from a man aged 25 to 45 in good health and CMV-seronegative. CDR3s include the opening cysteine and the closing phenylalanine or tryptophan. Each record gives: D gene, clone size, J gene, V gene, CDR3 DNA, CDR3 protein. The D gene is left open where the match is weak. The size entry is marked missing in some rows and otherwise reads once, few, many or a size class.

TRBD1,NA,TRBJ2-5,TRBV28,TGTGCCAGCAGTTTGGGCGCAGGGGGTCAAGAGACCCAGTACTTC,CASSLGAGGQETQYF
TRBD2,once,TRBJ2-3,TRBV10-2,TGCGCCAGCAGGGGGCCGACTAGCGGGGGGATAGGGGATACGCAGTATTTT,CASRGPTSGGIGDTQYF
TRBD1,NA,TRBJ2-3,TRBV5-5,TGTGCCAGCAGCCTTAAACCGGGACAGGGAGAGGATACGCAGTATTTT,CASSLKPGQGEDTQYF
TRBD1,NA,TRBJ2-7,TRBV7-2,TGTGCCAGCAGCTTAACGGGACAGAGGTACGAGCAGTACTTC,CASSLTGQRYEQYF
NA,once,TRBJ1-2,TRBV18,TGTGCCAGCTCACCGGGGGGTTTCACCAGCGGCTACACCTTC,CASSPGGFTSGYTF
NA,NA,TRBJ1-2,TRBV6-5,TGTGCCAGCAGAACAACAGGAGAATACGGCTACACCTTC,CASRTTGEYGYTF
TRBD1,NA,TRBJ1-5,TRBV15,TGTGCCACCAGCAGGGGGGACAGGGTTAGCAATCAGCCCCAGCATTTT,CATSRGDRVSNQPQHF
NA,NA,TRBJ1-4,TRBV5-1,TGCGCCAGCAGCTTGGAGGGGAACATAGGTGAAAAACTGTTTTTT,CASSLEGNIGEKLFF
TRBD2,NA,TRBJ2-1,TRBV5-1,TGCGCCAGCAGCTTGGCGGAGCGGGGTGTCTATGAGCAGTTCTTC,CASSLAERGVYEQFF
NA,NA,TRBJ1-1,TRBV6-5,TGTGCCAGCAGTTACGGGGGGACTGAAGCTTTCTTT,CASSYGGTEAFF
NA,NA,TRBJ1-2,TRBV4-3,TGCGCCAGCAGCCAAGTGGCAGGGATCAACTATGGCTACACCTTC,CASSQVAGINYGYTF
NA,NA,TRBJ2-7,TRBV6-5,TGTGCCAGCAGTTACTCGTTAACTAATTGGGGCCTCGAGCAGTACTTC,CASSYSLTNWGLEQYF
NA,NA,TRBJ1-1,TRBV7-9,TGTGCCAGCAGCTTAGTTGGAGGGACCGCGGCTTTCTTT,CASSLVGGTAAFF
TRBD1,NA,TRBJ2-5,TRBV7-9,TGTGCCAGCAGTTCCAAAGGGACAGGGTTCCAAGAGACCCAGTACTTC,CASSSKGTGFQETQYF
NA,NA,TRBJ1-2,TRBV19,TGTGCCAGTAGTATAACCGGACGGGGAGCTAACTATGGCTACACCTTC,CASSITGRGANYGYTF
TRBD1,NA,TRBJ2-3,TRBV6-6,TGTGCCAGCACGATGACAGGGCGAACAGATACGCAGTATTTT,CASTMTGRTDTQYF
TRBD1,NA,TRBJ2-7,TRBV25-1,TGTGCCAGCAGAGGTTCTTCTAGGGGGACAGACTTCTACGAGCAGTACTTC,CASRGSSRGTDFYEQYF
NA,NA,TRBJ1-1,TRBV30,TGTGCCTGGAGGTGGGGCCAGAAAGTTGAAGCTTTCTTT,CAWRWGQKVEAFF
NA,NA,TRBJ2-7,TRBV18,TGTGCCAGCTCACCGCCTGGGCTAGCGAACGAGCAGTACTTC,CASSPPGLANEQYF
TRBD1,NA,TRBJ2-7,TRBV14,TGTGCCAGCAGCCATCCGCCCGGACTGGGACAGGATACCTACGAGCAGTACTTC,CASSHPPGLGQDTYEQYF
TRBD1,NA,TRBJ1-6,TRBV5-1,TGCGCCAGCAGCCCGGGAGGGACAGGGGTAAATTCACCCCTCCACTTT,CASSPGGTGVNSPLHF
TRBD1,NA,TRBJ1-2,TRBV5-4,TGTGCCAGCAGCTTGGAGGCAGGGGGTCCGCGAGGCTACACCTTC,CASSLEAGGPRGYTF
NA,NA,TRBJ1-2,TRBV20-1,TGCAGTGCCGCGGCTGCGGGTGGCTACACCTTC,CSAAAAGGYTF
NA,NA,TRBJ1-2,TRBV14,TGTGCCAGCAGCCAAGACAGACGACAACAATATGGCTACACCTTC,CASSQDRRQQYGYTF
NA,NA,TRBJ1-1,TRBV19,TGTGCCAGTAGTATCCAGGGGACGTTGGGCACTGAAGCTTTCTTT,CASSIQGTLGTEAFF
TRBD1,NA,TRBJ2-5,TRBV2,TGTGCCAGCAGGCTCCGGGACAGGGGGCTCGAGACCCAGTACTTC,CASRLRDRGLETQYF
NA,NA,TRBJ1-1,TRBV15,TGTGCCACCAGCAGAGAGAGTACCTTACCGAACACTGAAGCTTTCTTT,CATSRESTLPNTEAFF
TRBD2,NA,TRBJ2-2,TRBV30,TGTGCCTGGAGTGTAAATTTCGGTCTAGCGGGGGTGGAAACCGGGGAGCTGTTTTTT,CAWSVNFGLAGVETGELFF
TRBD1,NA,TRBJ1-1,TRBV27,TGTGCCAGCAGGTCAGACAGGGCCACTGAAGCTTTCTTT,CASRSDRATEAFF
TRBD2,NA,TRBJ2-5,TRBV4-2,TGTGCCAGCGGTCCTGGCGAGCGGGGGGGCTCAGAGACCCAGTACTTC,CASGPGERGGSETQYF
NA,few,TRBJ1-5,TRBV6-6,TGTGCCAGCAGTTACTCGGTGGGAGTGAGCAATCAGCCCCAGCATTTT,CASSYSVGVSNQPQHF
TRBD1,NA,TRBJ1-1,TRBV11-2,TGTGCCAGCAGCCCAGGGACAGGGAACACTGAAGCTTTCTTT,CASSPGTGNTEAFF
NA,NA,TRBJ2-1,TRBV6-5,TGTGCCAGCAGTTACTCCTCCTTCAATGAGCAGTTCTTC,CASSYSSFNEQFF
TRBD2,once,TRBJ2-5,TRBV10-3,TGTGCCATCAGCAGAGCGGGGATCCAAGAGACCCAGTACTTC,CAISRAGIQETQYF
TRBD1,NA,TRBJ1-1,TRBV11-2,TGTGCCAGCAGCACATTAACAGGGGGCATCACTGAAGCTTTCTTT,CASSTLTGGITEAFF
NA,NA,TRBJ1-5,TRBV4-1,TGCGCCAGCAGTTTCGGGGTGTATCAGCCCCAGCATTTT,CASSFGVYQPQHF
NA,NA,TRBJ2-1,TRBV29-1,TGCAGCGTTGGAGTGGACAGAGACAATGAGCAGTTCTTC,CSVGVDRDNEQFF
NA,NA,TRBJ1-5,TRBV6-1,TGTGCCAGCAGTGAATCGGGGTATAGCAATCAGCCCCAGCATTTT,CASSESGYSNQPQHF
NA,few,TRBJ1-2,TRBV21-1,TGTGCCAGCAGAAAGGGACTGATTAACTATGGCTACACCTTC,CASRKGLINYGYTF
NA,NA,TRBJ1-4,TRBV21-1,TGTGCCAGCAGCCGGAACCCCCGGACAGCACAAAAACTGTTTTTT,CASSRNPRTAQKLFF
TRBD1,NA,TRBJ2-6,TRBV6-1,TGTGCCAGCAGTGCAGATACAGGGGCTGGGGCCAACGTCCTGACTTTC,CASSADTGAGANVLTF
NA,NA,TRBJ1-3,TRBV5-1,TGCGCCAGCAGCTTCGACACCTTCTCTGGAAACACCATATATTTT,CASSFDTFSGNTIYF
NA,NA,TRBJ1-2,TRBV7-7,TGTGCCAGCCACCTAGGCCCTGGCTACACCTTC,CASHLGPGYTF
TRBD1,NA,TRBJ1-2,TRBV19,TGTGCCAGTAGTGCTTCGACAGGGGGCGATTTTGGCTACACCTTC,CASSASTGGDFGYTF
NA,NA,TRBJ2-1,TRBV13,TGTGCCAGCAGCCCCCCGGGACTCCTCCCCCCAAATGAGCAGTTCTTC,CASSPPGLLPPNEQFF
NA,NA,TRBJ1-4,TRBV19,TGTGCCAGTAGTCCCCAGGGAGGAGGTGAAAAACTGTTTTTT,CASSPQGGGEKLFF
TRBD2,NA,TRBJ2-7,TRBV11-2,TGTGCCAGCAGCCTTATCTTACTAGCGGGGGACACCTACGAGCAGTACTTC,CASSLILLAGDTYEQYF
TRBD1,once,TRBJ2-7,TRBV9,TGTGCCAGCAGCGTGAACTGGGACAGGTCTCAAGAGCAGTACTTC,CASSVNWDRSQEQYF
TRBD1,few,TRBJ1-2,TRBV9,TGTGCCAGCAGCGTAGGGGGACAGTCCTATGGCTACACCTTC,CASSVGGQSYGYTF
NA,NA,TRBJ2-7,TRBV18,TGTGCCAGCTCCAGACAGGACAAGTACGAGCAGTACTTC,CASSRQDKYEQYF
TRBD1,once,TRBJ1-4,TRBV7-9,TGTGCCAGCAGCCTGACAGGGGAAAGAGGTGAAAAACTGTTTTTT,CASSLTGERGEKLFF
TRBD1,once,TRBJ1-5,TRBV7-9,TGTGCCAGCAGCATCACCGGGACAGGGCCTCAGCCCCAGCATTTT,CASSITGTGPQPQHF
TRBD2,NA,TRBJ2-7,TRBV6-6,TGTGCCAGCAGTTTAACTAGCGGGAGACACTCCTACGAGCAGTACTTC,CASSLTSGRHSYEQYF